The T cell receptor beta chain under discussion was sequenced for a study of shared clonotypes between healthy human individuals. Study-wide results and limits: Only blood was sampled, and tissue TCR repertoires likely differ from blood ones.

Worth noting for this clone: Its specificity is not known. Other DNA sequences from this sample encode an identical CDR3 as well.

Sorted-subset replicate PCRs used approximately 180 ng of genomic DNA. This amount corresponded to about 30,000 T cell genomes. Only in-frame clones appear in the TCRdb table, and some are missing; sequencing was by immunoSEQ multiplex PCR. The top ten clones hold about 1.5% of a sample with about 1 million clones, roughly 70% of them seen once. V was shortened by 2 bases and J by 2 bases, with 10 bases between the two germline ends. CDR3 length equals 14 residues. CDR1 is MNHNS, CDR2 SASEGT, per germline. The V and J genes are TRBV6-1 and TRBJ2-7, with a possible D match to TRBD1 (6 bases). This TCR was sampled from a man aged 18 to 29 in good health. The source material was memory CD4+ T cells sorted from blood. Subset noted: CD45RA-negative fraction. This CDR3 reads CASSEQGQTYEQYF. The CDR3 nucleotides are TGTGCCAGCAGTGAACAGGGACAAACCTACGAGCAGTACTTC.